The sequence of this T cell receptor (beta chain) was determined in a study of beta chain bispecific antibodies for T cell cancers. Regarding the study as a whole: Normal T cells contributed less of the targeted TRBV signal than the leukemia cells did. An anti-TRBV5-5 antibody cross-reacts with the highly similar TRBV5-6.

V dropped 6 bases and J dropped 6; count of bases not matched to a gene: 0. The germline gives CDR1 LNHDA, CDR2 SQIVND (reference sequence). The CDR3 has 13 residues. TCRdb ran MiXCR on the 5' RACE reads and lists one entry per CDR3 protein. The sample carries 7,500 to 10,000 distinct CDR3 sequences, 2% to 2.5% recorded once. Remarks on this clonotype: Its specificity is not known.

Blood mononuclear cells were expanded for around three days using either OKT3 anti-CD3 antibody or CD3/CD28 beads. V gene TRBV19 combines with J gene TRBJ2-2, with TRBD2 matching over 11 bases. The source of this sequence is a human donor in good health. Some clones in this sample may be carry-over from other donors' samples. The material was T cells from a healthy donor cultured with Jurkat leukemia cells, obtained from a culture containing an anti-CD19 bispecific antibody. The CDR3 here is CASRLAGAGELFF. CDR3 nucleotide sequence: TGTGCCAGTAGACTAGCGGGGGCCGGGGAGCTGTTTTTT.